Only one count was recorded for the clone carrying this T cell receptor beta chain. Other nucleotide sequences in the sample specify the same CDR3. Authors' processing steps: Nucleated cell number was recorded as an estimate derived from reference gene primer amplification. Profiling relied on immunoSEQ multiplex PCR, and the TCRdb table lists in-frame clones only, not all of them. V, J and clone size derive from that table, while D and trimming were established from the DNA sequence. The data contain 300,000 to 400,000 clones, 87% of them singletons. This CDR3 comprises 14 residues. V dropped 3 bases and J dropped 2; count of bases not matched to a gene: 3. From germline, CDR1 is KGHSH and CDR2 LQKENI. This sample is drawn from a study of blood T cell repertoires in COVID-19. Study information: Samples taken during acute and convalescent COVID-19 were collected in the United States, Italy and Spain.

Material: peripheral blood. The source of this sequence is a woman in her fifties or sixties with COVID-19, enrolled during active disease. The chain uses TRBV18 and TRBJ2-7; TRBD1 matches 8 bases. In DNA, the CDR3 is TGTGCCAGCTCACCCGGACAGGGAACCTACGAGCAGTACTTC. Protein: CASSPGQGTYEQYF.